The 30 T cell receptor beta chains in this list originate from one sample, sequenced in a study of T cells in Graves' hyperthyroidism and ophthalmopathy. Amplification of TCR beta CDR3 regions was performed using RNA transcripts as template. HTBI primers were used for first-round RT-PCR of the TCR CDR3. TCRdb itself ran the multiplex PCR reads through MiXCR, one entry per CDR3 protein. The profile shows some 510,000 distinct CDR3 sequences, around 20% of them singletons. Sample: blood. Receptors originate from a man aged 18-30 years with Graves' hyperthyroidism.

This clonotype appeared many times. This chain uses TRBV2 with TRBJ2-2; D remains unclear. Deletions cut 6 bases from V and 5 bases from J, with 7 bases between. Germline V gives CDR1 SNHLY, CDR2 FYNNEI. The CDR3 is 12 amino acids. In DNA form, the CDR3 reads TGTGCCAGCAGAAAATGGACCGGGGAGCTGTTTTTT. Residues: CASRKWTGELFF. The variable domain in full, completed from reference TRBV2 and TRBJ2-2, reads EPEVTQTPSHQVTQMGQEVILRCVPISNHLYFYWYRQILGQKVEFLVSFYNNEISEKSEIFDDQFSVERPDGSNFTLKIRSTKLEDSAMYFCASRKWTGELFFGEGSRLTVL.

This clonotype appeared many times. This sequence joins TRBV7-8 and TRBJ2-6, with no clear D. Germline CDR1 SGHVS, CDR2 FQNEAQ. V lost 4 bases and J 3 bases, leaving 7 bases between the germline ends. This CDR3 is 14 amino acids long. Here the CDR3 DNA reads TGTGCCAGCAGCTCTAATGGTGGGGCCAACGTCCTGACTTTC. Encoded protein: CASSSNGGANVLTF. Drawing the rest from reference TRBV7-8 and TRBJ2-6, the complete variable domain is GAGVSQSPRYKVAKRGQDVALRCDPISGHVSLFWYQQALGQGPEFLTYFQNEAQLDKSGLPSDRFFAERPEGSVSTLKIQRTQQEDSAVYLCASSSNGGANVLTFGAGSRLTVL.

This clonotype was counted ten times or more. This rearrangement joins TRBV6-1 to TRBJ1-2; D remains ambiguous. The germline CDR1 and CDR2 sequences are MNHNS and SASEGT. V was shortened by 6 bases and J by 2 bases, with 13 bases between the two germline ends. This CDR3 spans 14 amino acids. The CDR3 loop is CASSPFKRNYGYTF. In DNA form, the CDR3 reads TGTGCCAGCAGCCCCTTTAAGAGAAACTATGGCTACACCTTC.

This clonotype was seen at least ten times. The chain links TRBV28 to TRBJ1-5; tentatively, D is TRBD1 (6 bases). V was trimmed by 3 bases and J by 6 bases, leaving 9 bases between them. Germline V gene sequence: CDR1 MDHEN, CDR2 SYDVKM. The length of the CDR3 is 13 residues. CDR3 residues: CASSFAGAQPQHF. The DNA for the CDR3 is TGTGCCAGCAGTTTCGCAGGGGCTCAGCCCCAGCATTTT.

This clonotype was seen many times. The CDR3 loop reads CSAPAQGVGNTIYF. CDR3 nucleotides: TGCAGTGCTCCGGCCCAGGGTGTAGGAAACACCATATATTTT. The gene calls are TRBV20-1 and TRBJ1-3; D is perhaps TRBD1 (5 bases). V gave up 5 bases and J gave up 4 bases, with 15 bases separating them. This CDR3 has 14 residues. The V gene's germline CDR1 is DFQATT and CDR2 SNEGSKA (reference sequence).

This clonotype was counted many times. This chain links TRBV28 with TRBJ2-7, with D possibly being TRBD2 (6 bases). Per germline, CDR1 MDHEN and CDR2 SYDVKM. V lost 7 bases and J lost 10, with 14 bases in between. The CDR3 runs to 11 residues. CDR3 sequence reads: CASTSRRDQYF. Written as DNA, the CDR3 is TGTGCCAGCACCTCCCGGAGGGATCAGTACTTC.

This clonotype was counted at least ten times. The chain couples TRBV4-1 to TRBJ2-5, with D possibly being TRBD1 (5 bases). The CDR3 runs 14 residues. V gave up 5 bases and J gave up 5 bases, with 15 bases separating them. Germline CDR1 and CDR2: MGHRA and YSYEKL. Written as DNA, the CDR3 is TGCGCCAGCAGCGCGCGAAGGACAATGGAGACCCAGTACTTC. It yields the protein CASSARRTMETQYF.

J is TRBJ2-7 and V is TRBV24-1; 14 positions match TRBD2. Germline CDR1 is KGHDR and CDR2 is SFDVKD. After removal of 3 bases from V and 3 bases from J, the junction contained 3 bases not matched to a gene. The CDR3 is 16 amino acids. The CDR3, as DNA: TGTGCCACCAGTGATACCGGGACTAGCGGGAGCTACGAGCAGTACTTC. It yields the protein CATSDTGTSGSYEQYF.

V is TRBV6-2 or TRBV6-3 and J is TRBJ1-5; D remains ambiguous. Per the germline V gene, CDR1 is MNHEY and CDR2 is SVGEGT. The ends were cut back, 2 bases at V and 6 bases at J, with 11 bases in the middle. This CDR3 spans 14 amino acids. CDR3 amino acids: CASSYRLWIQPQHF. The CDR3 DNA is TGTGCCAGCAGTTACCGATTGTGGATTCAGCCCCAGCATTTT.

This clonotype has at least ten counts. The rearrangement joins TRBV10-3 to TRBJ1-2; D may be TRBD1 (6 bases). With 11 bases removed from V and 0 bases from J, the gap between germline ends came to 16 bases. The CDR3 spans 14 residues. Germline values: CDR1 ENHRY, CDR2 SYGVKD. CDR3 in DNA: TGTGCCGGCGGACGGGGGGGCTCTAACTATGGCTACACCTTC. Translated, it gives CAGGRGGSNYGYTF.

The CDR3 bases are TGTGCCAGCAGTCTGACAGCTACGGAGACTGGGGCCAACGTCCTGACTTTC. It yields the protein CASSLTATETGANVLTF. V and J are TRBV6-1 and TRBJ2-6, with TRBD1 as a possible D gene (5 bases). The ends were cut back, 5 bases at V and 2 bases at J, with 16 bases in the middle. CDR3 length: 17 residues. Germline V CDR1 and CDR2: MNHNS, SASEGT.

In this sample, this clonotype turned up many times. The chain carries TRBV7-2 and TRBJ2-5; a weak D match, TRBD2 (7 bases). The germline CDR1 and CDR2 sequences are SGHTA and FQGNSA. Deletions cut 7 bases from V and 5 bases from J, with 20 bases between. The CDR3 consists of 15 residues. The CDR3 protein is CASTHGGGAGETQYF. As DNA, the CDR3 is TGTGCCAGCACCCATGGAGGGGGGGCCGGTGAGACCCAGTACTTC.

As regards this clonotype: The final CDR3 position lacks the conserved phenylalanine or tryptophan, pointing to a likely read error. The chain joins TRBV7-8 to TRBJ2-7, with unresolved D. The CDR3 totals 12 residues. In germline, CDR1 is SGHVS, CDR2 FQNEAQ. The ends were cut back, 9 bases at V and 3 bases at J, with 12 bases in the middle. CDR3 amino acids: CASGTANYEQYY. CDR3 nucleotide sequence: TGTGCCAGTGGCACAGCCAACTACGAGCAGTACTAC.

This CDR3 reads CAATSGPASNTGELFF. The CDR3 DNA reads TGTGCCGCAACCTCAGGGCCCGCCTCGAACACCGGGGAGCTGTTTTTT. The chain carries TRBV11-2 and TRBJ2-2, with D perhaps matching TRBD1 (5 bases). Trimming removed 11 bases from V and 0 bases from J, with 19 bases in between. CDR1 is SGHAT and CDR2 is FQNNGV in the germline V gene. The CDR3 totals 16 residues.

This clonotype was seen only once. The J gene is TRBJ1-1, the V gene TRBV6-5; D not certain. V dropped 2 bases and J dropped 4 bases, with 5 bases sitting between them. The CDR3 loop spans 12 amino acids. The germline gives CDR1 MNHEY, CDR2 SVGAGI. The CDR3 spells CASSYVATEAFF. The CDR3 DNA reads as TGTGCCAGCAGTTACGTAGCCACTGAAGCTTTCTTT.

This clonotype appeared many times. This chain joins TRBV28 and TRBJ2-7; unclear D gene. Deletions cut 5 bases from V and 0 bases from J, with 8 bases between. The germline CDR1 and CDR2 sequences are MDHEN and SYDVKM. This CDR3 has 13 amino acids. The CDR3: CASSRVSSYEQYF. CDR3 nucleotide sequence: TGTGCCAGCAGTCGGGTCTCCTCCTACGAGCAGTACTTC.

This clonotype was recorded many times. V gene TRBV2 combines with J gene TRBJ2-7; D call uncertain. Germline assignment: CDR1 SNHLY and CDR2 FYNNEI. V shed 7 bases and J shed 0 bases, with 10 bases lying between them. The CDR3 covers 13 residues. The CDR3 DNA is TGTGCCAGCAAAAGGACCAACTCCTACGAGCAGTACTTC. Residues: CASKRTNSYEQYF.

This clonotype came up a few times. For the CDR3, the DNA is TGTGCCAGCAGTTGGGTGTACAGGGACACTGAAGCTTTCTTT. Protein sequence: CASSWVYRDTEAFF. J is TRBJ1-1 and V is TRBV27; the D gene is possibly TRBD1 (6 bases). Trimming removed 4 bases at V and 3 bases at J, with 12 bases between. The CDR3 sequence is 14 residues long. The germline CDR1 and CDR2 sequences are MNHEY and SMNVEV (reference sequence).

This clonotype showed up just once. CDR3 nucleotide sequence: TGTGCCAGCAGTTCCGGTAGCGGGGGGGGCTATGGCTACACCTTC. This gives the protein CASSSGSGGGYGYTF. V is TRBV28 and J is TRBJ1-2; possible D gene TRBD1, 5 bases. Germline CDR1 and CDR2: MDHEN and SYDVKM. CDR3 length: 15 amino acids. V was trimmed by 4 bases and J by 4 bases, leaving 16 bases between them.

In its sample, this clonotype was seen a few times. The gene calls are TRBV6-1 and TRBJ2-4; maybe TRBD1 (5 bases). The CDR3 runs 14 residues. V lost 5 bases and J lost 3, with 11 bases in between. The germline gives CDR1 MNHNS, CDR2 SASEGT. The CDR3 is CASSMTAYKNIQYF. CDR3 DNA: TGTGCCAGCAGTATGACAGCCTACAAAAACATTCAGTACTTC.

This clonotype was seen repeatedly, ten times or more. CDR3 sequence reads: CASSFREGGEQYF. The DNA for the CDR3 is TGTGCCAGCAGCTTCCGAGAGGGCGGGGAGCAGTACTTC. This chain joins TRBV7-8 and TRBJ2-7; weak D call: TRBD2 (5 bases). Germline CDR1 is SGHVS and CDR2 is FQNEAQ. The CDR3 runs to 13 residues. V was pared by 3 bases and J by 7 bases, with 13 bases between.

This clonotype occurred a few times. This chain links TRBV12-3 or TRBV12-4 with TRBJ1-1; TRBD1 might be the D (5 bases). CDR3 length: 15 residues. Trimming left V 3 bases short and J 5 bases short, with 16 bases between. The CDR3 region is CASSLLRGSGTEAFF. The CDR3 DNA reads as TGTGCCAGCAGTTTGTTGCGGGGGAGTGGGACTGAAGCTTTCTTT.

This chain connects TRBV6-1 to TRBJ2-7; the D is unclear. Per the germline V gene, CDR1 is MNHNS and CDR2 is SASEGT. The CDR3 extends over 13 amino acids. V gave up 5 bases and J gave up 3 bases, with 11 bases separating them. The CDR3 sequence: CASSPAAYYEQYF. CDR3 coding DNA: TGTGCCAGCAGTCCCGCAGCTTACTACGAGCAGTACTTC.

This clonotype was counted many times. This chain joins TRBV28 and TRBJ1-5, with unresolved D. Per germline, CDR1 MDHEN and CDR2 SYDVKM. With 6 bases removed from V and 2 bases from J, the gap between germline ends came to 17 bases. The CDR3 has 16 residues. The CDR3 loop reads CASSPLGPAGNQPQHF. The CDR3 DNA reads TGTGCCAGCAGCCCCCTAGGCCCGGCGGGCAATCAGCCCCAGCATTTT.

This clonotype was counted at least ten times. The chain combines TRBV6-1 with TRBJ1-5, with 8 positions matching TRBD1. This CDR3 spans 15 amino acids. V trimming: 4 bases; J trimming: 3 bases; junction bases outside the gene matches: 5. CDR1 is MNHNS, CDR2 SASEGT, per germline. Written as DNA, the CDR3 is TGTGCCAGCAGTGGGACAGGGAGCCCCAATCAGCCCCAGCATTTT. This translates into CASSGTGSPNQPQHF.

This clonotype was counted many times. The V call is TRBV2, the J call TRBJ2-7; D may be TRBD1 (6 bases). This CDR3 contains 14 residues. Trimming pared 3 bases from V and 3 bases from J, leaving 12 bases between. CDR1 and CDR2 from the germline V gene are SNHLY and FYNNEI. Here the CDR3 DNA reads TGTGCCAGCAGTGAGTCGACAGGCCTCTACGAGCAGTACTTC. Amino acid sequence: CASSESTGLYEQYF.

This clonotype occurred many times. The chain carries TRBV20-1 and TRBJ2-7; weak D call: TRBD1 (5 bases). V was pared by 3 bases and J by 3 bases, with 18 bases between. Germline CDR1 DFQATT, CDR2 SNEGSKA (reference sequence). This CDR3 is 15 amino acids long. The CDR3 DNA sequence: TGCAGTGCTAGTCCCCCGATTCTGGGGCTCTACGAGCAGTACTTC. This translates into CSASPPILGLYEQYF.

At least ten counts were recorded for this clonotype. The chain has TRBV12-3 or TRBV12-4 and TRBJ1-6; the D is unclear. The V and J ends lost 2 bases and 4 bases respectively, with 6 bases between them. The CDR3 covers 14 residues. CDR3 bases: TGTGCCAGCAGTTTATTTAGTTATAATTCACCCCTCCACTTT. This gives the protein CASSLFSYNSPLHF.

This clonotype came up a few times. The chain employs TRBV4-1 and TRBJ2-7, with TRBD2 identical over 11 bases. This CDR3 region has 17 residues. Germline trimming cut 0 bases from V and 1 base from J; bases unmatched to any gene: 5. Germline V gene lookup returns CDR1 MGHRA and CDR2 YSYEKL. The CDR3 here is CASSQDHLAGGSYEQYF. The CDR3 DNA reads TGCGCCAGCAGCCAAGATCACCTAGCGGGGGGATCCTACGAGCAGTACTTC.

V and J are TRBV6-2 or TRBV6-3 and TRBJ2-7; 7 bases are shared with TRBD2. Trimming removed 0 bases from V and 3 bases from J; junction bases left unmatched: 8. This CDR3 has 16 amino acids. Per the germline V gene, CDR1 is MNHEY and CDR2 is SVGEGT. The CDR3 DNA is TGTGCCAGCAGTTACTCGAAACTAGCGAACTACTACGAGCAGTACTTC. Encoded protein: CASSYSKLANYYEQYF.